These 25 T cell receptor beta chains were sequenced from one sample in a study of blood T cell repertoires in COVID-19. Profiling relied on immunoSEQ multiplex PCR, and the TCRdb table lists in-frame clones only, not all of them. The table has roughly 340,000 clones, 80% to 90% seen once. Source material: PBMCs or T cells enriched from blood (not recorded which). These receptor sequences come from a man between 35 and 55 years old in a cohort exposed to, infected with or recovered from COVID-19 (not recorded which).

The chain joins TRBV10-3 to TRBJ1-2, with D unclear. Trimming stripped 6 bases from V and 4 bases from J, with 12 bases between. CDR1 and CDR2 (germline): ENHRY, SYGVKD. This CDR3 region has 13 residues. Here the CDR3 DNA reads TGTGCCATCAGCCAGGAGGAAGCCTATGGCTACACCTTC. Translated, it gives CAISQEEAYGYTF.

The rearrangement joins TRBV28 to TRBJ2-2; 7 positions agree with TRBD1. Germline V gene sequence: CDR1 MDHEN, CDR2 SYDVKM. CDR3 length equals 15 residues. The V gene end was trimmed by 6 bases and the J gene end by 6 bases; junction bases not matched to a gene: 10. CDR3 loop: CASRPDRLEAGELFF. CDR3 in DNA: TGTGCCAGCAGGCCGGACAGGCTAGAGGCCGGGGAGCTGTTTTTT.

The CDR3 region is CATSRGGGYTF. The CDR3 nucleotides read TGTGCCACCAGCAGAGGCGGGGGCTACACCTTC. This sequence joins TRBV15 and TRBJ1-2, with D unclear. The CDR3 consists of 11 residues. Germline V gene data show CDR1 as LNHNV and CDR2 as YYDKDF (reference sequence). With 1 base removed from V and 8 bases from J, the gap between germline ends came to 5 bases.

In this sample, this clone turned up once. The chain has TRBV5-1 and TRBJ1-1; possible D gene TRBD1, 6 bases. This CDR3 has 14 residues. V gave up 3 bases and J gave up 1 base, with 10 bases separating them. Germline CDR1 and CDR2: SGHRS and YFSETQ. The CDR3 loop reads CASSSRTENTEAFF. The CDR3 region has the DNA TGCGCCAGCAGCTCGAGGACAGAGAACACTGAAGCTTTCTTT. The full variable domain, its missing parts supplied by reference TRBV5-1 and TRBJ1-1, is KAGVTQTPRYLIKTRGQQVTLSCSPISGHRSVSWYQQTPGQGLQFLFEYFSETQRNKGNFPGRFSGRQFSNSRSEMNVSTLELGDSALYLCASSSRTENTEAFFGQGTRLTVV.

The V call is TRBV5-4, the J call TRBJ2-1; possible D gene TRBD2, 5 bases. Between the trimmed V and J ends, which lost 0 bases and 8 bases, there was a span of 18 bases. Per the germline V gene, CDR1 is SGHNT and CDR2 is YYREEE (reference sequence). CDR3 size: 16 residues. The CDR3 DNA is TGTGCCAGCAGCTTGGAGCAGGTTCGCGCCGGGGATGAGCAGTTCTTC. This translates into CASSLEQVRAGDEQFF.

This clone was seen a few times. V is TRBV5-4 and J is TRBJ1-1; D call uncertain. The germline V and J ends were trimmed by 4 bases and 0 bases, with 10 bases remaining between them. Germline CDR1 and CDR2: SGHNT and YYREEE (reference sequence). The length of the CDR3 is 14 residues. CDR3 coding DNA: TGTGCCAGCAGCCAGAGCGGGGTGAACACTGAAGCTTTCTTT. Amino acid sequence: CASSQSGVNTEAFF.

The rearrangement links TRBV7-8 to TRBJ1-3; maybe TRBD1 (5 bases). CDR1 is SGHVS and CDR2 is FQNEAQ in the germline V gene. CDR3 size: 15 residues. Trimming removed 1 base from V and 4 bases from J, with 11 bases in between. CDR3 coding DNA: TGTGCCAGCAGCTTAGGAACAGGAGGGGGAAACACCATATATTTT. It encodes CASSLGTGGGNTIYF.

This CDR3 is CAISEGGYYEQYF. The CDR3 nucleotides read TGTGCCATCAGTGAAGGGGGATACTACGAGCAGTACTTC. J is TRBJ2-7 and V is TRBV10-3; tentative D call: TRBD1 (6 bases). V was cut by 3 bases and J by 3 bases, with 9 bases left in between. This CDR3 comprises 13 residues. The germline gives CDR1 ENHRY, CDR2 SYGVKD.

The chain recombines TRBV2 with TRBJ2-1, with 8 bases lining up with TRBD2. The germline CDR1 and CDR2 sequences are SNHLY and FYNNEI. The V gene end was trimmed by 6 bases and the J gene end by 0 bases; junction bases not matched to a gene: 4. The CDR3 consists of 15 residues. This chain's CDR3 is CASSTSGSSYNEQFF. The DNA of the CDR3 is TGTGCCAGCAGCACTAGCGGAAGCTCCTACAATGAGCAGTTCTTC.

V is TRBV5-1 and J is TRBJ2-3; 8 nucleotides agree with TRBD1. The CDR3 is 15 residues long. After removal of 4 bases from V and 1 base from J, the junction contained 5 bases not matched to a gene. Germline-derived CDR1 and CDR2 are SGHRS and YFSETQ. The CDR3 is CASSGQGQGTDTQYF. The CDR3, as DNA: TGCGCCAGCAGCGGGCAGGGACAGGGCACAGATACGCAGTATTTT. Full variable domain (rest looked up from reference TRBV5-1 and TRBJ2-3): KAGVTQTPRYLIKTRGQQVTLSCSPISGHRSVSWYQQTPGQGLQFLFEYFSETQRNKGNFPGRFSGRQFSNSRSEMNVSTLELGDSALYLCASSGQGQGTDTQYFGPGTRLTVL.

This clone has only a few counts. J is TRBJ1-4 and V is TRBV5-1, with a weak D call TRBD1 (5 bases). This CDR3 is built from 14 residues. Trimming removed 5 bases at V and 3 bases at J, with 11 bases between. Germline V gene lookup returns CDR1 SGHRS and CDR2 YFSETQ. CDR3 region: CASSRRQPNEKLFF. CDR3 in DNA: TGCGCCAGCAGTAGGCGACAGCCTAATGAAAAACTGTTTTTT.

The rearrangement uses TRBV6-5 and TRBJ2-5; 9 nucleotides agree with TRBD2. The CDR3 is 15 residues long. Germline CDR1 MNHEY, CDR2 SVGAGI. V lost 7 bases to trimming and J lost 3 bases; unmatched junction nucleotides: 9. CDR3 in DNA: TGTGCCAGCATTGCGCGGGTAGCGGGAGAAGAGACCCAGTACTTC. This gives the protein CASIARVAGEETQYF.

This clone has just one count. The V and J genes are TRBV18 and TRBJ2-1; TRBD1 matches 9 bases. The V segment lost 3 bases and the J segment 8 bases; nucleotides outside the gene matches: 5. The germline gives CDR1 KGHSH, CDR2 LQKENI. The CDR3 has 14 residues. The CDR3, as DNA: TGTGCCAGCTCACCGGGACAGGGTAACTATGAGCAGTTCTTC. Translation gives CASSPGQGNYEQFF.

Here the CDR3 DNA reads TGTGCCAGCAGCAACTACGCCACTGAAGCTTTCTTT. Protein sequence: CASSNYATEAFF. The J gene is TRBJ1-1, the V gene TRBV7-9; D not resolved. Germline CDR1 and CDR2: SEHNR and FQNEAQ (reference sequence). Trimming removed 5 bases from V and 4 bases from J, with 8 bases in between. The CDR3 sequence is 12 residues long. The variable domain in full, completed from reference TRBV7-9 and TRBJ1-1, reads DTGVSQNPRHKITKRGQNVTFRCDPISEHNRLYWYRQTLGQGPEFLTYFQNEAQLEKSRLLSDRFSAERPKGSFSTLEIQRTEQGDSAMYLCASSNYATEAFFGQGTRLTVV.

The chain links TRBV6-1 to TRBJ1-5; D is unclear. This CDR3 has 16 residues. Germline CDR1 reads MNHNS; CDR2 reads SASEGT. Trimming removed 4 bases at V and 7 bases at J, with 20 bases between. The CDR3 here is CASSGAVAQSRQPQHF. The CDR3 nucleotides read TGTGCCAGCAGTGGTGCGGTGGCGCAATCTCGGCAGCCCCAGCATTTT.

This chain joins TRBV7-6 and TRBJ2-3, with 8 bases identical to TRBD2. CDR1 is SGHVS, CDR2 FNYEAQ, per germline. The CDR3 contains 14 residues. With 8 bases clipped from V and 4 bases from J, the junction kept 8 bases outside the gene matches. CDR3 nucleotide sequence: TGTGCCAGCCGGCCAGCGGGAGTGGCAGATACGCAGTATTTT. This translates into CASRPAGVADTQYF.

The chain is built from TRBV19 and TRBJ1-5; tentative D call: TRBD1 (5 bases). There are 13 residues in the CDR3. Trimming took off 3 bases at V and 7 bases at J, with 10 bases between the two ends. CDR1 and CDR2 (germline): LNHDA, SQIVND (reference sequence). CDR3 DNA sequence: TGTGCCAGTAGTATTTCGACAGTGCAGCCCCAGCATTTT. Translated, it gives CASSISTVQPQHF.

This clone was seen a handful of times. The chain has TRBV6-5 and TRBJ2-7, with TRBD2 matching over 9 bases. CDR3 length equals 15 residues. Germline-derived CDR1 and CDR2 are MNHEY and SVGAGI. The ends lost 6 bases at V and 2 bases at J; junction bases unmatched: 8. The CDR3 sequence: CASRDSGRGTYEQYF. The CDR3 nucleotides are TGTGCCAGCAGAGATAGCGGGAGAGGGACCTACGAGCAGTACTTC.

The CDR3, as DNA: TGTGCCAGCAGGCGACGCGGGACTAGCGCGACCTACGAGCAGTACTTC. Residues: CASRRRGTSATYEQYF. The chain is built from TRBV27 and TRBJ2-7; 10 bases agree with TRBD2. The CDR3 is 16 amino acids. Unmatched junction bases numbered 10, after V lost 6 bases and J lost 2 bases. Germline V gene data show CDR1 as MNHEY and CDR2 as SMNVEV (reference sequence).

The chain is built from TRBV28 and TRBJ2-1; D possibly corresponds to TRBD2 (5 bases). The CDR3 extends over 15 amino acids. Between the trimmed V and J ends, which lost 7 bases and 0 bases, there was a span of 13 bases. Germline V gene data show CDR1 as MDHEN and CDR2 as SYDVKM. CDR3 sequence: CASIAPNPSYNEQFF. The CDR3 DNA reads as TGTGCCAGCATAGCGCCCAACCCCTCCTACAATGAGCAGTTCTTC.

This sequence joins TRBV7-9 and TRBJ2-3, with 8 bases aligning to TRBD2. Germline V gene data show CDR1 as SEHNR and CDR2 as FQNEAQ (reference sequence). The CDR3 contains 18 residues. The V segment lost 1 base and the J segment 0 bases; nucleotides outside the gene matches: 9. Here the CDR3 reads CASSLGATSGVSTDTQYF. The CDR3 coding sequence is TGTGCCAGCAGCTTAGGGGCCACTAGCGGAGTAAGCACAGATACGCAGTATTTT.

The chain links TRBV30 to TRBJ2-3; 9 bases are shared with TRBD1. Germline V gives CDR1 GTSNPN, CDR2 SVGIG (reference sequence). The CDR3 spans 17 residues. Trimming at V came to 0 bases and at J to 4 bases, leaving 11 bases not matched to a gene. DNA of the CDR3: TGTGCCTGGAGTGTACCCCCTCTACAGGGGGCCGCAGATACGCAGTATTTT. The encoded protein is CAWSVPPLQGAADTQYF.

This clone was counted between two and nine times. The chain's CDR3 is CASSQGSYTQYF. Written as DNA, the CDR3 is TGTGCCAGCAGCCAAGGAAGCTATACGCAGTATTTT. V is TRBV3-1 (or the pseudogene TRBV3-2) and J is TRBJ2-3, with D unresolved. Trimming cost V 1 base and J 7 bases, with 6 bases left between them. Germline CDR1 reads LGHDT; CDR2 reads YNNKEL (reference sequence). The length of the CDR3 is 12 residues.

The V gene is TRBV6-6, the J gene TRBJ2-7; possible D gene TRBD1, 5 bases. Germline lookup yields CDR1 MNHNY and CDR2 SVGAGI (reference sequence). CDR3 length equals 12 residues. V shed 2 bases and J shed 7 bases, with 9 bases lying between them. The CDR3, as DNA: TGTGCCAGCAGTTACAGGGGTGAAGAGCAGTACTTC. This translates into CASSYRGEEQYF.

The chain employs TRBV11-2 and TRBJ1-2, with TRBD1 identical over 10 bases. The V segment lost 1 base and the J segment 4 bases; nucleotides outside the gene matches: 3. CDR1 and CDR2 from the germline V gene are SGHAT and FQNNGV. The CDR3 has 15 amino acids. The CDR3 DNA sequence: TGTGCCAGCAGCTTAGGTGGACAGGGGGGCTATGGCTACACCTTC. Translated: CASSLGGQGGYGYTF. The full variable domain, with the rest looked up from reference TRBV11-2 and TRBJ1-2, is EAGVAQSPRYKIIEKRQSVAFWCNPISGHATLYWYQQILGQGPKLLIQFQNNGVVDDSQLPKDRFSAERLKGVDSTLKIQPAKLEDSAVYLCASSLGGQGGYGYTFGSGTRLTVV.